The clone carrying this T cell receptor (beta chain) was seen a few times. What it recognizes is unknown. The length of the CDR3 is 14 residues. V lost 4 bases, J lost 5 bases, and 4 bases stayed unmatched. Germline lookup yields CDR1 SEHNR and CDR2 FQNEAQ (reference sequence). 13 Jbeta primers and 60 Vbeta primers were used for the PCR. Libraries were prepared by immunoSEQ multiplex PCR; TCRdb keeps only in-frame clonotypes and omits some of them. The table lists about 96,000 clones, approximately 72% of them singletons. The sample belongs to a study of cytomegalovirus exposure and HLA in healthy donors. Overall study context: Unique TCR beta sequences numbering 117 million came from approximately 180 million T cells in an earlier analysis.

The study, taken as a whole, reports: Cytomegalovirus-associated TCR beta chains were listed, numbering 150 to 200. Usually a TCR sequence was rare, but some public TCRs were found in many donors.

V usage is TRBV7-9 and J usage is TRBJ2-1, with TRBD1 identical over 8 bases. Material for sequencing was PBMCs. This clonotype originated in a woman in her 70s in good health and CMV-seropositive. CDR3 sequence: CASSSRTGHNEQFF. The DNA for the CDR3 is TGTGCCAGCAGCTCACGGACAGGGCACAATGAGCAGTTCTTC.